Below, 21 T cell receptor beta chains from the same sample are listed, as sequenced in a study of cytomegalovirus exposure and HLA in healthy donors. In the PCR, 60 Vbeta and 13 Jbeta primers were used. Repertoires were generated with immunoSEQ multiplex PCR, while TCRdb's copy carries only in-frame clones and drops some. The sample shows 270,000 or so clones, approximately 90% of them seen only once. Material for sequencing was PBMCs. These receptors were collected from a man in his forties in good health and CMV-seropositive.

The chain uses TRBV5-6 and TRBJ2-1; 7 bases match TRBD1. The CDR3 is 17 amino acids. V lost 4 bases to trimming and J lost 13 bases; unmatched junction nucleotides: 23. Germline CDR1 reads SGHDT; CDR2 reads YYEEEE. Here the CDR3 reads CASSHPDRQGAAPVQFF. The CDR3 coding sequence is TGTGCCAGCAGCCACCCGGACCGACAGGGTGCGGCGCCCGTTCAGTTCTTC.

This sequence joins TRBV29-1 and TRBJ2-2; TRBD2 aligns across 7 bases. This CDR3 has 15 residues. CDR1 and CDR2 from the germline V gene are SQVTM and ANQGSEA. The junction had 8 bases not matched to a gene; V was cut back by 7 bases and J by 0 bases. As DNA, the CDR3 is TGCAGCGCAGATAGCGGGCGCCCGAACACCGGGGAGCTGTTTTTT. As protein: CSADSGRPNTGELFF.

The chain recombines TRBV5-5 with TRBJ2-3; 8 bases line up with TRBD2. The V gene end was trimmed by 2 bases and the J gene end by 8 bases; junction bases not matched to a gene: 7. Germline loops: CDR1 SGHKS, CDR2 YYEKEE (reference sequence). The CDR3 totals 14 residues. This chain's CDR3 is CASSFSGEGVTQYF. CDR3 nucleotides: TGTGCCAGCAGCTTTAGCGGGGAGGGAGTTACGCAGTATTTT.

The chain has TRBV7-9 and TRBJ1-2, with a tentative D call TRBD1 (6 bases). V was cut by 5 bases and J by 3 bases, with 13 bases left in between. Germline-derived CDR1 and CDR2 are SEHNR and FQNEAQ (reference sequence). This CDR3 has 14 residues. The CDR3 nucleotides read TGTGCCAGCAGCCCAACCAGGGGTGACTATGGCTACACCTTC. It translates to CASSPTRGDYGYTF.

The chain is built from TRBV7-9 and TRBJ2-1, with D perhaps TRBD1 (6 bases). CDR1 is SEHNR, CDR2 FQNEAQ, per germline (reference sequence). Between the trimmed V and J ends, which lost 3 bases and 0 bases, there was a span of 9 bases. The CDR3 contains 15 residues. This CDR3 reads CASSLQGNSYNEQFF. The CDR3 coding sequence is TGTGCCAGCAGCTTGCAGGGGAACTCCTACAATGAGCAGTTCTTC.

The genes are TRBV5-1 and TRBJ2-7, with 8 nucleotides matching TRBD1. Germline V gene sequence: CDR1 SGHRS, CDR2 YFSETQ. With 1 base clipped from V and 5 bases from J, the junction kept 8 bases outside the gene matches. The CDR3 loop spans 15 amino acids. The CDR3 is CASSLRQGIYNEQYF. DNA for the CDR3: TGCGCCAGCAGCTTGCGACAGGGGATCTACAACGAGCAGTACTTC.

V is TRBV5-8 and J is TRBJ1-2, with D possibly TRBD1 on 5 matching bases. The ends were cut back, 0 bases at V and 8 bases at J, with 17 bases in the middle. Looked up from germline, CDR1 is SGHTS and CDR2 is YDEGEE. CDR3 size: 15 residues. The CDR3 spells CASSLAAGGWWGYTF. CDR3 nucleotides: TGTGCCAGCAGCTTGGCCGCGGGGGGATGGTGGGGCTACACCTTC.

The chain joins TRBV2 to TRBJ1-1; the D is unclear. The CDR3 loop spans 13 amino acids. V lost 6 bases and J lost 0, with 8 bases in between. CDR1 and CDR2 (germline): SNHLY, FYNNEI. The CDR3: CASRRRLNTEAFF. In nucleotides, the CDR3 is TGTGCCAGCAGGAGAAGATTGAACACTGAAGCTTTCTTT.

The V and J genes are TRBV29-1 and TRBJ2-3; 12 nucleotides align to TRBD2. This CDR3 region has 14 residues. The ends lost 7 bases at V and 0 bases at J; junction bases unmatched: 2. Germline CDR1 SQVTM, CDR2 ANQGSEA. CDR3 coding DNA: TGCAGCGCCGGGACTAGCGGGAGCACAGATACGCAGTATTTT. It codes for CSAGTSGSTDTQYF.

The gene calls are TRBV27 and TRBJ2-6; a possible D gene is TRBD2 (6 bases). Germline loops: CDR1 MNHEY, CDR2 SMNVEV (reference sequence). This CDR3 comprises 18 residues. Deletions cut 7 bases from V and 2 bases from J, with 21 bases between. CDR3 sequence reads: CASTWAGSGRTGANVLTF. CDR3 nucleotide sequence: TGTGCCAGCACTTGGGCGGGATCAGGACGAACTGGGGCCAACGTCCTGACTTTC. Based on the CDR3 plus reference TRBV27 and TRBJ2-6, the full variable domain is EAQVTQNPRYLITVTGKKLTVTCSQNMNHEYMSWYRQDPGLGLRQIYYSMNVEVTDKGDVPEGYKVSRKEKRNFPLILESPSPNQTSLYFCASTWAGSGRTGANVLTFGAGSRLTVL.

The rearrangement uses TRBV9 and TRBJ1-4, with 7 bases lining up with TRBD1. The germline CDR1 and CDR2 sequences are SGDLS and YYNGEE. This CDR3 has 15 residues. Trimming at V came to 3 bases and at J to 4 bases, leaving 6 bases not matched to a gene. CDR3: CASSEGQSFNEKLFF. Here the CDR3 DNA reads TGTGCCAGCAGCGAGGGACAGAGTTTTAATGAAAAACTGTTTTTT.

The V gene is TRBV5-3, the J gene TRBJ1-4, with TRBD1 matching 8 bases. TRBV5-3 carries the ORF label, with uncertain function. With 3 bases clipped from V and 0 bases from J, the junction kept 10 bases outside the gene matches. The CDR3 spans 18 residues. CDR3 in DNA: TGTGCCAGAAGCTCTGGGCGGACAGGGCGGGCAACTAATGAAAAACTGTTTTTT. This encodes CARSSGRTGRATNEKLFF.

The rearrangement uses TRBV19 and TRBJ1-5; D is possibly TRBD1 (5 bases). Per germline, CDR1 LNHDA and CDR2 SQIVND (reference sequence). V was cut by 10 bases and J by 7 bases, with 14 bases left in between. The CDR3 runs 12 residues. The CDR3: CATAGGWQPQHF. The CDR3 nucleotides are TGTGCCACTGCGGGGGGTTGGCAGCCCCAGCATTTT.

This clone turned up a few times. The chain links TRBV5-4 to TRBJ1-4; no reliable D call. CDR3 size: 14 residues. The ends were cut back, 1 base at V and 8 bases at J, with 12 bases in the middle. Germline CDR1 SGHNT, CDR2 YYREEE (reference sequence). The CDR3 DNA sequence: TGTGCCAGCAGCTTGCAACAAGGAGGCGAAAAACTGTTTTTT. As protein: CASSLQQGGEKLFF.

This clone was observed once. The genes are TRBV5-6 and TRBJ2-7; TRBD1 matches at 7 bases. Germline CDR1 SGHDT, CDR2 YYEEEE. The CDR3 is 17 amino acids. V dropped 4 bases and J dropped 0; count of bases not matched to a gene: 13. The CDR3 nucleotides read TGTGCCAGCAGCAAACTTATCCGGGACAGACGCTCCTACGAGCAGTACTTC. The encoded protein is CASSKLIRDRRSYEQYF.

The J gene is TRBJ1-2, the V gene TRBV5-1; 10 nucleotides match TRBD1. V trimming: 3 bases; J trimming: 4 bases; junction bases outside the gene matches: 3. Germline CDR1 and CDR2: SGHRS and YFSETQ. The CDR3 is 14 amino acids. This CDR3 is CASSSDRGLYGYTF. In DNA, the CDR3 is TGCGCCAGCAGCTCTGACAGGGGGCTCTATGGCTACACCTTC.

The chain recombines TRBV5-6 with TRBJ2-7; D gene ambiguous. The CDR3 is 12 residues long. Per the germline V gene, CDR1 is SGHDT and CDR2 is YYEEEE. The V end lost 0 bases, the J end lost 2 bases, and 3 bases lay between the germline ends. The CDR3 spells CASSLAAYEQYF. The CDR3 DNA reads as TGTGCCAGCAGCTTGGCAGCCTACGAGCAGTACTTC.

This sequence joins TRBV18 and TRBJ2-7, with a weak D call TRBD1 (6 bases). Germline V gene data show CDR1 as KGHSH and CDR2 as LQKENI. This CDR3 is 14 amino acids long. V lost 4 bases and J lost 5, with 15 bases in between. CDR3 nucleotides: TGTGCCAGCTCACGGTCGCAGGGGTTCGACGAGCAGTACTTC. Amino acid sequence: CASSRSQGFDEQYF.

The chain uses TRBV5-1 and TRBJ2-5, with 9 nucleotides matching TRBD2. This CDR3 is 16 amino acids long. The V and J ends lost 3 bases and 4 bases, in that order; junction bases with no gene match: 10. In germline, CDR1 is SGHRS, CDR2 YFSETQ. DNA for the CDR3: TGCGCCAGCAGCTACGGCGGGAGGGTAAAGATAGAGACCCAGTACTTC. It encodes CASSYGGRVKIETQYF. Based on the CDR3 plus reference TRBV5-1 and TRBJ2-5, the full variable domain is KAGVTQTPRYLIKTRGQQVTLSCSPISGHRSVSWYQQTPGQGLQFLFEYFSETQRNKGNFPGRFSGRQFSNSRSEMNVSTLELGDSALYLCASSYGGRVKIETQYFGPGTRLLVL.

This CDR3 reads CASTSSTDTQYF. The CDR3 DNA follows: TGTGCCAGTACCTCTTCCACAGATACGCAGTATTTT. The V and J genes are TRBV19 and TRBJ2-3; D is uncertain. V was trimmed by 7 bases and J by 2 bases, leaving 7 bases between them. The germline gives CDR1 LNHDA, CDR2 SQIVND (reference sequence). The CDR3 consists of 12 residues.

This chain uses TRBV12-5 with TRBJ2-3; the match to TRBD1 covers 11 bases. Germline CDR1 is LGHNT and CDR2 is FRNRAP. The CDR3 sequence is 18 residues long. V was clipped by 7 bases and J by 2 bases; unmatched bases: 14. CDR3 sequence (DNA): TGTGCTAGTGCCATCGGACAGGGGGCCCTACCCCTCACAGATACGCAGTATTTT. This gives the protein CASAIGQGALPLTDTQYF.